This T cell receptor beta chain was documented in a study of read filtering for tumor transcriptome and immune sequencing. Study details: After DNase treatment, RNA was made into whole-transcriptome libraries.

Molecular barcoded adaptors covering alpha/delta and beta/gamma chains were used on about 390 ng RNA. Each CDR3 protein is one row after TCRdb ran MiXCR on the reads. Of about 130,000 distinct CDR3 sequences listed, 13% were seen once; the top ten hold 7.5% to 9.5%. The CDR3 spans 12 residues. Germline V gene data show CDR1 as LNHDA and CDR2 as SQIVND (reference sequence). With 3 bases removed from V and 6 bases from J, the gap between germline ends came to 6 bases. Study observations and caveats: Sorted CD138-negative bone marrow cells were not purified T cells. RNA-seq captured clonotypes less deeply and reliably than IR-seq.

This clonotype was counted ten times or more. Its antigen is not identified. The genes are TRBV19 and TRBJ2-1; D unresolved. The material sequenced was a population of CD138-negative cells sorted from bone marrow. This clonotype originated in a donor aged 40 or over with multiple myeloma. CDR3 DNA sequence: TGTGCCAGTAGTATGAGGAGCAATGAGCAGTTCTTC. As protein: CASSMRSNEQFF. Complete variable domain (other parts from reference TRBV19 and TRBJ2-1): DGGITQSPKYLFRKEGQNVTLSCEQNLNHDAMYWYRQDPGQGLRLIYYSQIVNDFQKGDIAEGYSVSREKKESFPLTVTSAQKNPTAFYLCASSMRSNEQFFGPGTRLTVL.